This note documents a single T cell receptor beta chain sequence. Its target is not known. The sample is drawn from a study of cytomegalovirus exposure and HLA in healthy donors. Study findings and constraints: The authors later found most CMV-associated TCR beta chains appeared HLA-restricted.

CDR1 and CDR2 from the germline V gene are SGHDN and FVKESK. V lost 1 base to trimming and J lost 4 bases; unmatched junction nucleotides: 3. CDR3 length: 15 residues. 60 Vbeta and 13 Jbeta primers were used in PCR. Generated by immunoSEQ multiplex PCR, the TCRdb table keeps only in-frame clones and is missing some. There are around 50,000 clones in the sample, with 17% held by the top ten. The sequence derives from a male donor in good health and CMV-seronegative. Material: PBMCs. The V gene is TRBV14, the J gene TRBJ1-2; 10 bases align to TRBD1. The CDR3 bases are TGTGCCAGCAGCCAAGGACAGGGGGCCATCTATGGCTACACCTTC. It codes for CASSQGQGAIYGYTF.